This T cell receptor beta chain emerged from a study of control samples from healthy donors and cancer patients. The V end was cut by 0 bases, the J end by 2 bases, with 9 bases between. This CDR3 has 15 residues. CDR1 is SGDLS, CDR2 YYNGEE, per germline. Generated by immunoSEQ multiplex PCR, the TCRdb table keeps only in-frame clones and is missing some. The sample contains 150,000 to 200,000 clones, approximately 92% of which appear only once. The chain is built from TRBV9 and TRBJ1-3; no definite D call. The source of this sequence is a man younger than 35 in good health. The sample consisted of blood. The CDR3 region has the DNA TGTGCCAGCAGCGTAGGGGTAGGAACTGGAAACACCATATATTTT. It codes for CASSVGVGTGNTIYF.